The clone carrying this T cell receptor (beta chain) was observed once. What it binds is unknown. The germline V gene has CDR1 SGHDT and CDR2 YYEEEE. V gave up 4 bases and J gave up 3 bases, with 17 bases separating them. There are 16 residues in the CDR3. Profiled with immunoSEQ multiplex PCR; TCRdb holds only in-frame clones, not every one. The sample consists of roughly 18,000 clones, around 93% of them appearing once. This record comes from a study of B cell selection in AIRE deficiency. Study observations and caveats: Patient Tconv and Treg cells showed healthy-like TCRBV usage, CDR3 length, diversity. About 30.6% of healthy-shared Treg TCRbeta sequences appeared in patient Tconv cells. Shared Treg sequences were biased toward short CDR3s with few non-templated nucleotide insertions. TCRbeta-only data showed roughly 35% of shared healthy Treg sequences in healthy Tconv.

Regulatory T cells were sorted as CD4+CD25hiCD127low/negative. This chain uses TRBV5-6 with TRBJ1-3; D is perhaps TRBD1 (5 bases). This sequence originates from a human donor in good health. The material sequenced was CD4+CD25+ Tregs sorted from PBMCs. CDR3 coding DNA: TGTGCCAGCAGCAGGTTGCCGGGACTACTTGGAAACACCATATATTTT. Translation gives CASSRLPGLLGNTIYF.